A single sample gave rise to the 8 T cell receptor beta chains below, sequenced in a study of CD8 T cells in Susac syndrome. With random hexamers, about 0.5 to 1 ug RNA was reverse transcribed. MiXCR was run by TCRdb on the immunoSEQ multiplex PCR reads, yielding one entry per CDR3 protein. The table records 110,000 or so distinct CDR3 sequences, just under 95% of them present only once. Sequencing was carried out using CD4+ T cells from PBMCs. The source is a human donor with multiple sclerosis.

This clonotype was seen only once. The chain has TRBV3-1 and TRBJ1-5; TRBD1 matches at 7 bases. The germline gives CDR1 LGHDT, CDR2 YNNKEL (reference sequence). The CDR3 runs to 16 residues. J was trimmed by 7 bases and V by 0 bases; bases with no gene match: 9. For the CDR3, the DNA is TGTGCCAGCAGCCAAGATTTGCCAGGGGGAGGACAGCCCCAGCATTTT. Amino acid sequence: CASSQDLPGGGQPQHF.

Details on this clonotype: The junction shows a germline mismatch at one end, possibly a read error. This chain links TRBV7-3 with TRBJ1-1, with no clear D. This CDR3 spans 14 amino acids. CDR1 is SGHTA and CDR2 is FQGTGA in the germline V gene. CDR3 bases: TGTGCCAGCAGCTCCAATGGAGGGTCTACTGAAGTTTTCTTT. Amino acids: CASSSNGGSTEVFF.

The chain has TRBV3-1 and TRBJ1-1; D remains unclear. Trimming left V 5 bases short and J 6 bases short, with 7 bases between. This CDR3 has 11 residues. Germline V gene data show CDR1 as LGHDT and CDR2 as YNNKEL (reference sequence). CDR3 nucleotides: TGTGCCAGCAGCGCGGAAGCTGAAGCTTTCTTT. Translation gives CASSAEAEAFF.

The chain couples TRBV28 to TRBJ2-7, with D tentatively TRBD1 or TRBD2 (5 bases each). The CDR3 spans 15 residues. The V end was cut by 5 bases, the J end by 4 bases, with 18 bases between. The V gene's germline CDR1 is MDHEN and CDR2 SYDVKM. The CDR3 is CASSAPGAGPYEQYF. In DNA, the CDR3 is TGTGCCAGCAGTGCCCCCGGGGCGGGTCCGTACGAGCAGTACTTC.

The rearrangement links TRBV5-4 to TRBJ2-1; possible D gene TRBD2, 7 bases. The CDR3 has 16 amino acids. Looked up from germline, CDR1 is SGHNT and CDR2 is YYREEE (reference sequence). V dropped 0 bases and J dropped 7 bases, with 17 bases sitting between them. CDR3 nucleotide sequence: TGTGCCAGCAGCTTGGCTTCGCGGGGGCAATTAAATGAGCAGTTCTTC. Translating gives CASSLASRGQLNEQFF.

The chain carries TRBV5-6 and TRBJ1-1; 9 positions agree with TRBD1. The V gene's germline CDR1 is SGHDT and CDR2 YYEEEE. V trimming: 6 bases; J trimming: 8 bases; junction bases outside the gene matches: 8. This CDR3 has 13 amino acids. The CDR3 loop is CASNFVTGGEAFF. For the CDR3, the DNA is TGTGCCAGCAACTTTGTGACAGGGGGAGAAGCTTTCTTT.

V and J are TRBV3-1 and TRBJ2-1; tentatively, D is TRBD1 (6 bases). This CDR3 region has 18 residues. The V end lost 2 bases, the J end lost 7 bases, and 24 bases lay between the germline ends. In germline, CDR1 is LGHDT, CDR2 YNNKEL (reference sequence). CDR3 loop: CASSQHPPGTTSVNEQFF. CDR3 nucleotide sequence: TGTGCCAGCAGCCAACACCCGCCCGGGACAACGAGTGTAAATGAGCAGTTCTTC.

CDR3 nucleotides: TGTGCCCTACAGGGGAGCAGGGGCACAGATACGCAGTATTTT. It codes for CALQGSRGTDTQYF. V is TRBV30 and J is TRBJ2-3, with 7 bases lining up with TRBD1. Germline CDR1 and CDR2: GTSNPN and SVGIG (reference sequence). J gave up 1 base and V 8 bases, and 9 bases lay outside the gene matches. CDR3 length: 14 amino acids.